A selection of T cell receptor beta chains follows, all from one sample in a study of cytomegalovirus exposure and HLA in healthy donors. Here immunoSEQ multiplex PCR was the method, and the copy in TCRdb shows in-frame clones only, minus some. The table has about 160,000 clones, approximately 80% seen once. Sequencing was carried out using PBMCs. The receptors were gathered from a man aged 18 to 30 in good health and CMV-seropositive. The CDR3 runs from the conserved cysteine through the conserved F or W. Each record gives: V gene, J gene, CDR3 length, CDR3 protein.

V: TRBV7-2; J: TRBJ2-5; length: 12; CDR3: CASSFAGGTQYF
V: TRBV19; J: TRBJ2-1; length: 14; CDR3: CASEGPDDYNEQFF
V: TRBV4-3; J: TRBJ2-1; length: 17; CDR3: CASSQKKTGISYNEQFF
V: TRBV5-4; J: TRBJ2-7; length: 13; CDR3: CASSWTGSYEQYF
V: TRBV5-4; J: TRBJ2-4; length: 16; CDR3: CASSPDRQGARNIQYF
V: TRBV5-1; J: TRBJ2-4; length: 16; CDR3: CASSLQQGALVNIQYF
V: TRBV9; J: TRBJ1-3; length: 18; CDR3: CASSVGVQTGYTGNTIYF
V: TRBV5-1; J: TRBJ2-7; length: 15; CDR3: CASSRRDTSSYEQYF
V: TRBV30; J: TRBJ2-1; length: 15; CDR3: CAWYRTGRLYNEQFF
V: TRBV15; J: TRBJ1-2; length: 16; CDR3: CTTSRDYGTGEWGYTF
V: TRBV29-1; J: TRBJ1-2; length: 13; CDR3: CSVVMADNYGYTF
V: TRBV27; J: TRBJ2-2; length: 15; CDR3: CASSFRGVNTGELFF
V: TRBV30; J: TRBJ2-5; length: 14; CDR3: CAWSLAGDQETQYF
V: TRBV19; J: TRBJ1-1; length: 17; CDR3: CASMSNLALRALGEAFF
V: TRBV7-2; J: TRBJ1-2; length: 15; CDR3: CASSLTGTGPYGYTF
V: TRBV27; J: TRBJ2-1; length: 15; CDR3: CASSPGPRQYNEQFF
V: TRBV18; J: TRBJ1-2; length: 13; CDR3: CASSQTPGQGRTF
V: TRBV5-1; J: TRBJ2-3; length: 14; CDR3: CASSYGQGGDTQYF
V: TRBV7-9; J: TRBJ1-3; length: 15; CDR3: CASSSEGSPGNTIYF
V: TRBV9; J: TRBJ1-6; length: 15; CDR3: CASSVEHTNNSPLHF
V: TRBV2; J: TRBJ2-2; length: 13; CDR3: CALRTGATGELFF
V: TRBV5-1; J: TRBJ2-2; length: 16; CDR3: CASSLPRDRGTGELFF
V: TRBV19; J: TRBJ1-6; length: 17; CDR3: CASSARTGSSYNSPLHF
V: TRBV15; J: TRBJ2-1; length: 15; CDR3: CATSRSGGTYNEQFF
V: TRBV5-6; J: TRBJ1-2; length: 13; CDR3: CASSLATPRGYTF
V: TRBV4-1; J: TRBJ2-7; length: 13; CDR3: CASSRDSSYEQYF
V: TRBV4-3; J: TRBJ1-2; length: 14; CDR3: CASSRLTGGDGYTF
V: TRBV9; J: TRBJ2-7; length: 13; CDR3: CASSGEGDNEQYF
V: TRBV18; J: TRBJ1-1; length: 16; CDR3: CASSTNGQGADTEAFF
V: TRBV11-3; J: TRBJ1-1; length: 14; CDR3: CASSARQEDTEAFF
V: TRBV12-5; J: TRBJ2-3; length: 21; CDR3: CASGLVRGGLAGGLSTDTQYF
V: TRBV10-1; J: TRBJ1-6; length: 13; CDR3: CASSPGVNSPLHF
V: TRBV5-6; J: TRBJ2-5; length: 13; CDR3: CASSHRGGETQYF
V: TRBV27; J: TRBJ1-2; length: 15; CDR3: CASSPAGQLDYGYTF
V: TRBV29-1; J: TRBJ1-1; length: 14; CDR3: CSSQPAGMNTEAFF
V: TRBV7-2; J: TRBJ2-7; length: 17; CDR3: CASSLGLAGAISYEQYF
V: TRBV9; J: TRBJ2-7; length: 18; CDR3: CASSVGTSGSKLIDEQYF
V: TRBV5-4; J: -; length: 14; CDR3: CASSGDRGDHEQYF
V: TRBV15; J: TRBJ2-5; length: 11; CDR3: CATRSQETQYF
V: TRBV6-5; J: TRBJ2-7; length: 15; CDR3: CASSFSTGGFHEQYF
V: TRBV27; J: TRBJ2-3; length: 14; CDR3: CASSPLRATDTQYF
V: TRBV6-5; J: TRBJ2-1; length: 13; CDR3: CASSRGGAGSEFF
V: TRBV9; J: TRBJ2-1; length: 17; CDR3: CASSASGAGAIYNEQFF
V: TRBV30; J: TRBJ1-2; length: 13; CDR3: CAWSLTVNYGYTF
V: TRBV9; J: TRBJ2-1; length: 16; CDR3: CASSARLAGGPDEQFF
V: TRBV27; J: TRBJ2-2; length: 17; CDR3: CASSPLGQGRTGGELFF
V: TRBV9; J: TRBJ2-5; length: 16; CDR3: CASSVGTSGIMETQYF
V: TRBV18; J: TRBJ1-5; length: 15; CDR3: CASSLQGASNQPQHF
V: TRBV19; J: TRBJ1-5; length: 14; CDR3: CASTLGERNQPQHF
V: TRBV18; J: TRBJ1-5; length: 13; CDR3: CASSPAPRQPQHF
V: TRBV7-9; J: TRBJ2-7; length: 12; CDR3: CSSSPGLYEQYF
V: TRBV7-2; J: TRBJ1-2; length: 15; CDR3: CASSQSGQEIYGYTF
V: TRBV6-1; J: TRBJ1-4; length: 13; CDR3: CASTTQLGAQLFF